The clone carrying this TCR beta chain was detected a few times. RNA extraction and reverse transcription yielded cDNA as sequencing template. Assay: immunoSEQ multiplex PCR; the TCRdb copy retains only in-frame clones and omits some. The sample holds roughly 210,000 clones, roughly two fifths seen once. Specified treatment: oral pan-JAK inhibitor, 5-10 mg twice daily. The data belong to a study of CD8+ T cells in alopecia areata. The input for sequencing was CD4+ T cells sorted from blood, taken at approximately week 37, from a patient treated with tofacitinib. The receptor's source is a human donor with alopecia areata.

The CDR3 coding sequence is TGTGCCAGCAGCCTCACTAGCGCCCAAGGAACCCAGTACTTC. This encodes CASSLTSAQGTQYF. The chain joins TRBV11-2 to TRBJ2-5; 7 nucleotides align to TRBD2. V was pared by 5 bases and J by 8 bases, with 11 bases of the junction left unmatched. CDR3 length equals 14 residues. Germline V gives CDR1 SGHAT, CDR2 FQNNGV.